This T cell receptor beta chain was sequenced in a study of shared clonotypes between healthy human individuals (dated by TCRdb to the early 2020s). About the full investigation: The cohort comprised a couple of women and a few men aged 18 to 49 years. For each donor, CD4 naive and CD4 memory were each run on three plates, CD8 naive on two plates, and CD8 memory on one plate. To estimate repertoire size and how much clonotype sharing occurs between individuals, the study deeply sequenced the blood TCR repertoires of about 5 healthy adults. Different laboratories and diverse techniques were used to prepare libraries and sequence TCR repertoires, to increase sequencing depth and limit assay-specific biases. Leukapheresis yielded between about 0.9 and 10 billion PBMCs per donor.

Deletion took 5 bases off V and 2 bases off J, with a span of 10 bases between the germline ends. CDR1 and CDR2 are read off the germline V gene as SNHLY and FYNNEI. There are 13 amino acids in the CDR3, from cysteine to phenylalanine inclusive. Just CDR3 DNA is preserved here, 39 bases in frame from base 1. Concerning this clone itself: Which antigen it targets is not known. The sample holds no much larger clone one base away, and base qualities are not on file.

Results the study describes overall, beyond this receptor: Rarefaction of sorted-subset datasets indicated incomplete sequencing despite the large sequencing depth. The genetic and exposure-history diversity represented was limited by the small number of donors. Sharing across several donors was observed for around 5% of naive CD4, about 3.2% of naive CD8, over 2% of memory CD4, and about 0.39% of memory CD8 clonotypes. Naive subsets generally had larger estimated clonotype richness than memory subsets did. Clonotypes shared by all four sorted-subset donors showed higher generation probabilities than non-shared clonotypes. Pairwise subsampling led to the expectation that sequencing depth would affect the degree of clonotype sharing among donors. Only blood was sampled, and tissue TCR repertoires likely differ from those in blood.

Using the deep immunoSEQ assay, multiplex PCR amplified TCR CDR3 regions from genomic DNA. Extracted genomic DNA from each cell subset was spread evenly across all wells of several immunoSEQ 96-well plates, with each plate serving as a replicate. Each replicate PCR for sorted subsets received 200 ng genomic DNA, equal to about 30,000 T cell genomes. Purified libraries were measured with a Qubit 3.0 fluorometer, size-checked on a Bioanalyzer 2100, and measured again with the KAPA Library Quantification kit. Every immunoSEQ 96-well plate was sequenced on a dedicated single-read 150-cycle Illumina NextSeq 550 flow cell. As for the original processing: The immunoSEQ output contained only junctional sequences without quality scores, so filtering could not match that applied to full-length reads. Sequences were annotated with PyIR, a Python wrapper for IgBLAST v1.9, and V/J genes and CDR3 were assigned using IMGT germline references. Reads were removed for weak V/J assignments (E-value above 1e-6), missing CDR3, stop codons, out-of-frame junctions, or ambiguous translated residues. V3J clonotypes were defined by identical inferred V gene, J gene, and CDR3 amino acid sequence. The percentage overlap between two repertoires was calculated by dividing the number of shared unique clonotypes by the size of the smaller repertoire. Three approaches were used to assess repertoire richness: RTK rarefaction, the Chao1 estimator, and Recon v2.1 estimates of unobserved clonotypes. For all TCRbeta clonotypes obtained by the gDNA method from a few donors, generation probabilities were computed with OLGA. TCRdb carries this immuneACCESS record with in-frame sequences only. Its versions omit some clonotypes, under half of them owing to an unresolved V gene in the studies checked, with the rest unexplained. V and J calls and clone size are as listed in that table; D and trimming were resolved from the DNA. The sample yields about 1.5 million clones; around 98% were counted once. The ten largest clones add up to roughly 0.4% of the sample.

Healthy HIV-negative adults with no recently reported acute infections or vaccinations were included as donors. Every donor was a Caucasian adult residing in Nashville, Tennessee, USA. Magnetic negative selection was used to enrich CD4+ T cells, after which naive cells were positively selected on CD45RA and the negative fraction became the memory subset. After blood collection by leukapheresis, PBMCs were isolated using Ficoll-Histopaque density gradient centrifugation and then cryopreserved in the vapor phase of liquid nitrogen. Purity and quantity of every magnetically sorted T cell population were checked by analytical flow cytometry. Each sorted fraction had its genomic DNA isolated and then quantified by UV absorbance on a Nanodrop 2000c.

The V and J segments used are TRBV2 and TRBJ2-7, with no confident D gene call. What was sequenced was naive CD4+ T cells sorted from blood. The meaning of the sample's cell subset or site label: CD45RA+ positively selected. The sequence came from a man younger than 45 in good health. The CDR3 region reads CASSPYRTYEQYF. The DNA is TGTGCCAGCAGTCCGTATAGAACCTACGAGCAGTACTTC.